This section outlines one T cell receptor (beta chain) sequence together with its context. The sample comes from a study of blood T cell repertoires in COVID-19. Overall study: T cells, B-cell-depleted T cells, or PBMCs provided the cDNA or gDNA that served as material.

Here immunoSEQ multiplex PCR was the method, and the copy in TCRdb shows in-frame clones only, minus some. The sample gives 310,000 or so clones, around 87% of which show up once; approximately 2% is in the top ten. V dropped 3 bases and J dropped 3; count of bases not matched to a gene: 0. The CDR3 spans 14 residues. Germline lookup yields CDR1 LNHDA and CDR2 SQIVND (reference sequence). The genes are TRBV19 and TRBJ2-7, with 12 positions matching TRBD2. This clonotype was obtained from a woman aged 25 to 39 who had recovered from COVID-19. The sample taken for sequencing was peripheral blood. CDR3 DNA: TGTGCCAGTAGTATGACTAGCGGGAGCTACGAGCAGTACTTC. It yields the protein CASSMTSGSYEQYF. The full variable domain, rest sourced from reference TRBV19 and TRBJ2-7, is DGGITQSPKYLFRKEGQNVTLSCEQNLNHDAMYWYRQDPGQGLRLIYYSQIVNDFQKGDIAEGYSVSREKKESFPLTVTSAQKNPTAFYLCASSMTSGSYEQYFGPGTRLTVT.